Listed below are T cell receptor beta chains from one sample, sequenced in a study of Tregs in tolerant kidney transplant recipients. Method: immunoSEQ multiplex PCR; TCRdb's copy keeps in-frame clones and lacks some. The sample consists of about 69,000 clones, 85% to 90% of them appearing once. This specimen consisted of CD4+ T cells from blood, obtained before the transplant. These receptor sequences come from a human donor who received a combined kidney and bone marrow transplant. Both conserved end residues are part of each CDR3. The D gene is left open where the match is weak.

TRBV28,NA,TRBJ1-2,CASRFPGTNYGYTF
TRBV11-2,NA,TRBJ1-2,CASSFEGSAYTF
TRBV5-1,TRBD2,TRBJ2-3,CASSLDGSGRTDTQYF
TRBV12-2,NA,TRBJ2-7,CASRIRSGASGSYEQYF
TRBV5-1,NA,TRBJ2-3,CASSLAPTGSTDTQYF
TRBV5-1,TRBD2,TRBJ2-3,CASSPRGGSDTQYF
TRBV5-1,NA,TRBJ2-7,CASSFRLGLYEQYF
TRBV5-1,TRBD1,TRBJ2-5,CASSPGQGPETQYF
TRBV30,TRBD2,TRBJ2-3,CAWSAERTSGRTDTQYF
TRBV7-8,NA,TRBJ1-5,CASSLGGVGNQPQHF
TRBV19,TRBD1,TRBJ1-5,CASTTGDVQPQHF
TRBV5-1,NA,TRBJ2-2,CASSPSSSNTGELFF
TRBV25-1,TRBD2,TRBJ2-1,CASRPSGRSDEQFF
TRBV6-5,NA,TRBJ2-1,CASSYSQGDNEQFF
TRBV4-1,TRBD2,TRBJ2-1,CASSQVAGIGLSSSYNEQFF
TRBV7-9,NA,TRBJ2-6,CASSNYRASSGANVLTF